This T cell receptor beta chain is drawn from a study of cytomegalovirus exposure and HLA in healthy donors. Study-wide findings and caveats: In an earlier analysis, about 87% or about 30%: the productive usage of most TCR beta V segments. Through in vitro validation, three CMV-associated chains were shown to be specific for CMV antigens. Most TCR sequences were uncommon, yet certain public TCRs appeared in many donors.

A multiplex PCR was run with 60 Vbeta primers and 13 Jbeta primers. Repertoires were generated with immunoSEQ multiplex PCR, while TCRdb's copy carries only in-frame clones and drops some. The sample carries approximately 150,000 clones, 73% recorded once. Germline-derived CDR1 and CDR2 are SGHVS and FQNEAQ. This CDR3 contains 17 residues. Trimming left V 2 bases short and J 2 bases short, with 18 bases between. In this sample, this clone turned up once. Its antigen is still unknown. The chain carries TRBV7-8 and TRBJ1-1; TRBD1 might be the D (5 bases). The sequence came from a woman younger than 35 in good health and CMV-seronegative. Sequenced material: PBMCs. The CDR3 is CASSLTPTDSVNTEAFF. CDR3 DNA sequence: TGTGCCAGCAGCTTAACGCCTACAGACAGCGTAAACACTGAAGCTTTCTTT. Looking up the rest from reference TRBV7-8 and TRBJ1-1 gives the full variable domain: GAGVSQSPRYKVAKRGQDVALRCDPISGHVSLFWYQQALGQGPEFLTYFQNEAQLDKSGLPSDRFFAERPEGSVSTLKIQRTQQEDSAVYLCASSLTPTDSVNTEAFFGQGTRLTVV.